The 32 T cell receptor beta chains below were found in one sample sequenced in a study of immune heterogeneity within non-small cell lung tumors. Bulk tumor genomic DNA, 500 to 600 ng per sample, was used as template. Primary tumors were biopsied several times each, far apart, intraoperatively. Surgery that was curative in intent was performed on patients with untreated, newly diagnosed non-small cell lung cancer. A multiplex PCR containing 32 V primers and 13 J primers was used to amplify TCR beta CDR3. TCRdb recomputed calls from the multiplex PCR reads with MiXCR, one row per CDR3 protein. Counted here are fewer than 13,000 distinct CDR3 sequences, roughly 30% occurring once; the ten biggest clones make up roughly 8.1%. The specimen was lung tumor tissue. These receptors came from an older woman with non-small cell lung cancer.

Sample share makes this clonotype medium-sized. The rearrangement uses TRBV6-2 or TRBV6-3 and TRBJ1-1, with D tentatively TRBD1 (6 bases). This CDR3 region has 16 residues. Trimming removed 0 bases at V and 1 base at J, with 12 bases between. Germline V gene sequence: CDR1 MNHEY, CDR2 SVGEGT. The CDR3 DNA sequence: TGTGCCAGCAGTTACTCGACAGGAAGGGGGAACACTGAAGCTTTCTTT. Its protein is CASSYSTGRGNTEAFF.

A note on this clonotype: This may arise from a read error, as a much more abundant clone is one base away. The V and J genes are TRBV6-6 and TRBJ1-2; unclear D gene. The CDR3 length is 14 residues. Germline V gene lookup returns CDR1 MNHNY and CDR2 SVGAGI (reference sequence). V was clipped by 0 bases and J by 4 bases, with 9 bases between them. CDR3 nucleotide sequence: TGTGCCAGCAGTTACTCATGCACCCGCTATGGCTACACCTTC. Amino acids: CASSYSCTRYGYTF.

The sample holds a few counts of this clonotype. The rearrangement links TRBV2 to TRBJ1-6; D unresolved. The V gene lost 6 bases and the J gene lost 7 bases, with 13 bases spanning the gap. Germline V gives CDR1 SNHLY, CDR2 FYNNEI. The CDR3 consists of 14 residues. CDR3 sequence: CASRCNEGNSPLHF. CDR3 DNA sequence: TGTGCCAGCAGGTGCAACGAGGGAAATTCACCCCTCCACTTT.

This clonotype has at least ten counts. The chain combines TRBV30 with TRBJ1-2; the D is unclear. Deletions cut 2 bases from V and 4 bases from J, with 14 bases between. CDR1 GTSNPN and CDR2 SVGIG come from the germline V gene (reference sequence). The CDR3 has 14 amino acids. CDR3 protein: CAWSTLGSPYGYTF. The CDR3 DNA reads as TGTGCCTGGAGTACACTGGGGTCCCCCTATGGCTACACCTTC.

This clonotype rates as medium-sized. The V call is TRBV11-3, the J call TRBJ1-1; D gene uncertain. Trimming removed 2 bases from V and 3 bases from J, with 10 bases in between. The CDR3 sequence is 14 residues long. Germline CDR1 and CDR2: SGHNT and YENEEA. The CDR3 DNA is TGTGCCAGCAGCTTAAGCGGCGGAGACACTGAAGCTTTCTTT. Its translation is CASSLSGGDTEAFF.

This chain uses TRBV5-1 with TRBJ1-3; D possibly corresponds to TRBD1 (5 bases). V was pared by 4 bases and J by 4 bases, with 12 bases between. This CDR3 has 14 residues. Germline values: CDR1 SGHRS, CDR2 YFSETQ. DNA for the CDR3: TGCGCCAGCAGCCCTCGGGGGGACGGAAACACCATATATTTT. Its protein product is CASSPRGDGNTIYF.

This clonotype has at least ten counts. This sequence joins TRBV12-3 or TRBV12-4 and TRBJ1-1; D might be TRBD1 (6 bases). The CDR3 is 14 amino acids. The V gene lost 2 bases and the J gene lost 1 base, with 8 bases spanning the gap. CDR3 residues: CASSLTGRNTEAFF. In nucleotides, the CDR3 is TGTGCCAGCAGTTTAACAGGGAGGAACACTGAAGCTTTCTTT.

This clonotype was seen just once. No conserved phenylalanine or tryptophan is present at the end of the CDR3, so a read error is the likely explanation. The V call is TRBV12-3 or TRBV12-4, the J call TRBJ2-1; D may match TRBD1 or TRBD2 (5 bases each). The CDR3 loop spans 14 amino acids. The CDR3 reads CASSPRGGSDDQFL. CDR3 sequence (DNA): TGTGCCAGCAGTCCCCGTGGGGGATCCGATGATCAGTTCCTC.

This clonotype was counted ten times or more. The CDR3: CALRWGRRGRNTEAFF. In DNA form, the CDR3 reads TGTGCCCTAAGATGGGGGCGCAGGGGGAGGAACACTGAAGCTTTCTTT. The rearrangement links TRBV30 to TRBJ1-1; 7 nucleotides align to TRBD1. CDR1 GTSNPN and CDR2 SVGIG come from the germline V gene (reference sequence). The length of the CDR3 is 16 residues. V lost 8 bases, J lost 1 base, and 16 bases stayed unmatched.

This clonotype is classed as medium-sized. The chain is built from TRBV28 and TRBJ2-1; a possible D gene is TRBD2 (6 bases). CDR3 length equals 15 residues. CDR1 MDHEN and CDR2 SYDVKM come from the germline V gene. V lost 6 bases, J lost 3 bases, and 15 bases lay in between. The CDR3 sequence: CASSTDYLGYNEQFF. The CDR3 coding sequence is TGTGCCAGCAGCACGGACTATCTGGGCTACAATGAGCAGTTCTTC. Using reference TRBV28 and TRBJ2-1 for the parts outside the CDR3, the full variable domain is DVKVTQSSRYLVKRTGEKVFLECVQDMDHENMFWYRQDPGLGLRLIYFSYDVKMKEKGDIPEGYSVSREKKERFSLILESASTNQTSMYLCASSTDYLGYNEQFFGPGTRLTVL.

There are many counts of this clonotype. The chain is built from TRBV28 and TRBJ1-4; D unclear. This CDR3 region has 12 residues. Between the trimmed V and J ends, which lost 11 bases and 5 bases, there was a span of 12 bases. The germline CDR1 and CDR2 sequences are MDHEN and SYDVKM. DNA for the CDR3: TGTGCCGGTGGCCAGCCGAATGAAAAACTGTTTTTT. The encoded protein is CAGGQPNEKLFF.

This clonotype was found many times. This chain links TRBV4-3 with TRBJ2-3; a weak D match, TRBD1 (6 bases). The V end was cut by 4 bases, the J end by 0 bases, with 14 bases between. The germline V gene has CDR1 LGHNA and CDR2 YSLEER. The CDR3 runs 16 residues. CDR3 bases: TGCGCCAGCAGCCTCAGTGACAGGTATAGCACAGATACGCAGTATTTT. It is translated as CASSLSDRYSTDTQYF.

A note on this clonotype: A much larger clone is a single base away; this may be a read error. The CDR3 end shows no conserved phenylalanine or tryptophan, and so a read error is likely. The rearrangement uses TRBV6-5 and TRBJ2-7; 9 positions agree with TRBD1. This CDR3 contains 14 residues. J gave up 0 bases and V 4 bases, and 1 base lay outside the gene matches. CDR1 is MNHEY and CDR2 is SVGAGI in the germline V gene. The CDR3 loop is CASSSTGGSYEQYS. In nucleotides, the CDR3 is TGTGCCAGCAGTTCGACAGGGGGCTCCTACGAGCAGTACTCC.

This clonotype was found many times. The gene calls are TRBV2 and TRBJ2-5, with D maybe TRBD2 (6 bases). The ends were cut back, 3 bases at V and 1 base at J, with 9 bases in the middle. Looked up from germline, CDR1 is SNHLY and CDR2 is FYNNEI. The CDR3 contains 14 residues. CDR3 sequence: CASSEWGGQETQYF. CDR3 DNA sequence: TGTGCCAGCAGTGAGTGGGGAGGCCAAGAGACCCAGTACTTC.

This clonotype was counted at least ten times. The chain joins TRBV2 to TRBJ1-4; no definite D call. Between the trimmed V and J ends, which lost 8 bases and 5 bases, there was a span of 15 bases. The CDR3 runs to 14 residues. Looked up from germline, CDR1 is SNHLY and CDR2 is FYNNEI. The DNA of the CDR3 is TGTGCCAGCTCGACTCCAGCCAAGAATGAAAAACTGTTTTTT. Residues: CASSTPAKNEKLFF.

This clonotype was detected ten times or more. The chain links TRBV12-3 or TRBV12-4 to TRBJ2-3, with 9 positions matching TRBD2. V gave up 2 bases and J gave up 4 bases; unmatched junction bases: 4. This CDR3 comprises 15 residues. This chain's CDR3 is CASSLSSGTADTQYF. For the CDR3, the DNA is TGTGCCAGCAGTTTATCTAGCGGGACAGCAGATACGCAGTATTTT.

The gene calls are TRBV6-2 or TRBV6-3 and TRBJ2-5; 7 bases are a match to TRBD2. V was pared by 4 bases and J by 5 bases, with 13 bases of the junction left unmatched. The CDR3 totals 16 residues. Germline lookup yields CDR1 MNHEY and CDR2 SVGEGT. Here the CDR3 reads CASSFLPAGARETQYF. The CDR3 nucleotides read TGTGCCAGCAGTTTCCTGCCTGCGGGAGCAAGGGAGACCCAGTACTTC.

On this clonotype: A single base separates this from a much larger clone, so it may be a read error. V and J are TRBV10-1 and TRBJ2-7, with 10 bases aligning to TRBD1. Per germline, CDR1 WNHNN and CDR2 SYGVQD (reference sequence). Unmatched junction bases numbered 2, after V lost 7 bases and J lost 5 bases. The CDR3 is 12 amino acids. CDR3 region: CASTGTGDEQYF. The CDR3 DNA follows: TGCGCCAGCACGGGGACAGGGGACGAGCAGTACTTC.

By share, this clonotype counts as medium-sized (0.01 to 0.1%). The chain employs TRBV28 and TRBJ2-3, with a weak D call TRBD1 (5 bases). The germline V and J ends were trimmed by 7 bases and 6 bases, with 20 bases remaining between them. Germline V gives CDR1 MDHEN, CDR2 SYDVKM. The CDR3 has 15 amino acids. CDR3 nucleotide sequence: TGTGCCAGCACTCTGAAAGGACACCTCTTCGATACGCAGTATTTT. Translating gives CASTLKGHLFDTQYF.

By frequency in the sample, this clonotype is medium-sized. The genes are TRBV7-3 and TRBJ2-1; tentative D call: TRBD2 (6 bases). V lost 4 bases and J lost 6, with 10 bases in between. CDR3 length: 13 amino acids. The germline V gene encodes CDR1 SGHTA and CDR2 FQGTGA. The CDR3 sequence is CASSYGTGNEQFF. CDR3 bases: TGTGCCAGCAGCTACGGGACTGGCAATGAGCAGTTCTTC.

About this clonotype: Given a much more abundant clone one base away, this may be a read error. The chain has TRBV12-3 or TRBV12-4 and TRBJ2-1, with TRBD1 matching over 7 bases. The CDR3 length is 13 residues. CDR3 sequence (DNA): TGTGCCAGCCACAGGGGATTACAGGATGAGAAGTTCTTC. It encodes CASHRGLQDEKFF.

This rearrangement joins TRBV6-1 to TRBJ2-2; D possibly corresponds to TRBD2 (6 bases). Germline CDR1 is MNHNS and CDR2 is SASEGT. There are 13 residues in the CDR3. The V end lost 3 bases, the J end lost 7 bases, and 9 bases lay between the germline ends. This CDR3 is CASSDREVGELFF. The CDR3 DNA sequence: TGTGCCAGCAGTGACAGGGAGGTCGGGGAGCTGTTTTTT.

By share, this clonotype counts as medium-sized. The chain combines TRBV27 with TRBJ2-6; tentatively, D is TRBD1 or TRBD2 (5 bases each). Germline V gene data show CDR1 as MNHEY and CDR2 as SMNVEV (reference sequence). This CDR3 contains 15 residues. The ends were cut back, 10 bases at V and 4 bases at J, with 17 bases in the middle. The CDR3: CATADWGSGANVLTF. For the CDR3, the DNA is TGTGCCACCGCCGATTGGGGGTCCGGGGCCAACGTCCTGACTTTC. Full variable domain (rest looked up from reference TRBV27 and TRBJ2-6): EAQVTQNPRYLITVTGKKLTVTCSQNMNHEYMSWYRQDPGLGLRQIYYSMNVEVTDKGDVPEGYKVSRKEKRNFPLILESPSPNQTSLYFCATADWGSGANVLTFGAGSRLTVL.

The J gene is TRBJ2-1, the V gene TRBV7-6; 10 bases map to TRBD1. The CDR3 runs to 15 residues. CDR1 SGHVS and CDR2 FNYEAQ come from the germline V gene. V gave up 5 bases and J gave up 12 bases; unmatched junction bases: 13. CDR3 sequence reads: CASSPQGQGLDRQFF. The CDR3 region has the DNA TGTGCCAGCAGCCCCCAGGGACAGGGGCTTGATAGGCAGTTCTTC.

The chain links TRBV20-1 to TRBJ2-5, with D tentatively TRBD2 (6 bases). The length of the CDR3 is 12 residues. CDR1 and CDR2 from the germline V gene are DFQATT and SNEGSKA (reference sequence). Trimming took off 2 bases at V and 7 bases at J, with 11 bases between the two ends. This chain's CDR3 is CSARSEAGTQYF. The CDR3, as DNA: TGCAGTGCTAGATCGGAAGCGGGGACCCAGTACTTC.

This chain connects TRBV10-1 to TRBJ1-2; unclear D gene. CDR1 WNHNN and CDR2 SYGVQD come from the germline V gene (reference sequence). The CDR3 extends over 10 amino acids. Trimming took off 8 bases at V and 3 bases at J, with 4 bases between the two ends. Here the CDR3 reads CASGDYGYTF. The CDR3 DNA sequence: TGCGCCAGCGGGGACTATGGCTACACCTTC.

The chain links TRBV12-3 or TRBV12-4 to TRBJ1-2, with a possible D match to TRBD1 (6 bases). The V end lost 6 bases, the J end lost 2 bases, and 16 bases lay between the germline ends. The length of the CDR3 is 15 residues. Here the CDR3 reads CASSNHRESNYGYTF. The CDR3 DNA follows: TGTGCCAGCAGCAACCACAGGGAGTCCAACTATGGCTACACCTTC.

Points on this clonotype: A much larger clone lies one base from this, so it may be a read error. The V gene is TRBV29-1, the J gene TRBJ2-7, with TRBD2 identical over 7 bases. Unmatched junction bases numbered 8, after V lost 4 bases and J lost 2 bases. CDR1 and CDR2 from the germline V gene are SQVTM and ANQGSEA. This CDR3 is built from 14 residues. CDR3 sequence: CSVAPVGGAYEQYF. CDR3 sequence (DNA): TGCAGCGTTGCGCCGGTGGGGGGGGCCTACGAGCAGTACTTC.

This clonotype is categorized as medium-sized (0.01 to 0.1%). V gene TRBV7-2 combines with J gene TRBJ2-1, with TRBD2 identical over 13 bases. After removal of 5 bases from V and 6 bases from J, the junction contained 4 bases not matched to a gene. Germline CDR1 is SGHTA and CDR2 is FQGNSA. The CDR3 is made up of 15 amino acids. The CDR3 nucleotides read TGTGCCAGCAGCCTCAGGACTAGCGGGAGCAATGAGCAGTTCTTC. Translating gives CASSLRTSGSNEQFF.

This clonotype was seen repeatedly, ten times or more. Here the CDR3 DNA reads TGTGCCACCAAAGGGGGTAGGGGGGCTGAAAAACTGTTTTTT. Translating it yields CATKGGRGAEKLFF. This chain connects TRBV6-1 to TRBJ1-4, with a possible D match to TRBD1 (6 bases). The CDR3 spans 14 residues. V gave up 10 bases and J gave up 7 bases, with 19 bases separating them. Germline V lookup: CDR1 MNHNS, CDR2 SASEGT.

This clonotype was counted at least ten times. The chain recombines TRBV6-1 with TRBJ1-1; 9 positions match TRBD1. V was clipped by 7 bases and J by 11 bases; unmatched bases: 17. The CDR3 loop spans 15 amino acids. Looked up from germline, CDR1 is MNHNS and CDR2 is SASEGT. The CDR3 region has the DNA TGTGCCAGCACAGTGGAGATAGGACAGGGGAGAATTGCTTTCTTT. It translates to CASTVEIGQGRIAFF.

This clonotype counts as medium-sized. This chain joins TRBV4-1 and TRBJ2-7; possibly TRBD1 for D (5 bases). The V gene lost 5 bases and the J gene lost 3 bases, with 8 bases spanning the gap. CDR3 length: 12 amino acids. The V gene's germline CDR1 is MGHRA and CDR2 YSYEKL. The CDR3 region has the DNA TGCGCCAGCAGCTCCGACAGCTACGAGCAGTACTTC. Translation gives CASSSDSYEQYF.